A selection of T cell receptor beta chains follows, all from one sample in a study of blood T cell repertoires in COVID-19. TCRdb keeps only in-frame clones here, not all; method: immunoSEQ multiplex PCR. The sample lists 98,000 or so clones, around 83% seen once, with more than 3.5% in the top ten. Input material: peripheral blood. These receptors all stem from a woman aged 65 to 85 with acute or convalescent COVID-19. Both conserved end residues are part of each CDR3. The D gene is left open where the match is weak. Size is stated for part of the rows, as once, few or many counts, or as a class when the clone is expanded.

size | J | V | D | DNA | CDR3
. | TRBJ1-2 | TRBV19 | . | TGTGCCAGTAGTACTTCGGACAGTCAGAACTATGGCTACACCTTC | CASSTSDSQNYGYTF
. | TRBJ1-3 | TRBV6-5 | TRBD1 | TGTGCCAGCAGTCAACAGGGACAGGGTGGAAACACCATATATTTT | CASSQQGQGGNTIYF
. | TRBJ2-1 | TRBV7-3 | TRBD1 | TGTGCCAGCAGCTTGGACAGGGGTGAATTGGTAGCGGGCGGGCCGGGTGAGCAGTTCTTC | CASSLDRGELVAGGPGEQFF
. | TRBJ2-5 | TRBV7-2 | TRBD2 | TGTGCCAGCAGCTCACTAGCGGGGGGGCGAGAGACCCAGTACTTC | CASSSLAGGRETQYF
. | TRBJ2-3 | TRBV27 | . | TGTGCCAGCAGTCTCACAGATACGCAGTATTTT | CASSLTDTQYF
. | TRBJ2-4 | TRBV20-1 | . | TGCAGTGCCCTGGGACTAAACATTCAGTACTTC | CSALGLNIQYF
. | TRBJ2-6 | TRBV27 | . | TGTGCCAGCAGTTTATGGGGACTGGGATCTGGGGCCAACGTCCTGACTTTC | CASSLWGLGSGANVLTF
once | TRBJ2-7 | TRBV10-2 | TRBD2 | TGCGCCAGCAGTGCTGCTAGCGGGAGGGCCTACGAGCAGTACTTC | CASSAASGRAYEQYF
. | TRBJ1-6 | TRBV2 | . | TGTGCCAGCCTCCTCGGCGCGGGGTCACCCCTCCACTTT | CASLLGAGSPLHF
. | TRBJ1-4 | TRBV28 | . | TGTGCCAGCAGTTTACGGCGGATTGAAAAACTGTTTTTT | CASSLRRIEKLFF
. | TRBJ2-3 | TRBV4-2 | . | TGTGCCAGCAGCCGAGGAGCGGGCACTAGCACAGATACGCAGTATTTT | CASSRGAGTSTDTQYF
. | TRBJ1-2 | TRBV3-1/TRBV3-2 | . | TGTGCCAGCAGCCAAAGTTGGCCTTTTAACTATGGCTACACCTTC | CASSQSWPFNYGYTF
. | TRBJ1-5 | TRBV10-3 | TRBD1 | TGTGCCATCAGTGATTCCGGGACAGGGGTTCAGCCCCAGCATTTT | CAISDSGTGVQPQHF
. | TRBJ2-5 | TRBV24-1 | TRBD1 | TGTGCCACCAGTGACATCCGGGACAGCGATGGGACCCAGTACTTC | CATSDIRDSDGTQYF
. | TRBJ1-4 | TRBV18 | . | TGTGCCAGCTCACCACCCGGGGGGATCAGTGAAAAACTGTTTTTT | CASSPPGGISEKLFF
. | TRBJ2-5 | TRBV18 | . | TGTGCCAGCTCACCAGGAGGGGAAGAGACCCAGTACTTC | CASSPGGEETQYF
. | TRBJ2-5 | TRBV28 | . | TGTGCCAGCAGTCCCCTCACCGTGGACTTGCAAGAGACCCAGTACTTC | CASSPLTVDLQETQYF
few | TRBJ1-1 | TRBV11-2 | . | TGTGCCAGCAGCTTAAGGGGAGGGAACACTGAAGCTTTCTTT | CASSLRGGNTEAFF
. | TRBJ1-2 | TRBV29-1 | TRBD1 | TGCAGCGTTGTTGGGGAACAAGGACAGGGGGCTGGCTACACCTTC | CSVVGEQGQGAGYTF
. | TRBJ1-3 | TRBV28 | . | TGTGCCAGCGCCTACGGCTCTGGAAACACCATATATTTT | CASAYGSGNTIYF
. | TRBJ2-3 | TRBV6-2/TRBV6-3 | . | TGTGCCAGCAGTTACTTTTACTTACAGGATCGCACAGATACGCAGTATTTT | CASSYFYLQDRTDTQYF
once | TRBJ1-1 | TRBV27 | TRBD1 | TGTGCCAGCAGTCTAACAGGGGCCACTGAAGCTTTCTTT | CASSLTGATEAFF
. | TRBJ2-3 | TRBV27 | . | TGTGCCAGCAGTGGAGCTCCAGATACGCAGTATTTT | CASSGAPDTQYF
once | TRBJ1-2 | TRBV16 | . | TGTGCCAGCGTTCAACAGGGCCCCAACTATGGCTACACCTTC | CASVQQGPNYGYTF
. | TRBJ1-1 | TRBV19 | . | TGTGCCAGTAGTATAGGCCAGCGAATCAGGGCTATGAACACTGAAGCTTTCTTT | CASSIGQRIRAMNTEAFF
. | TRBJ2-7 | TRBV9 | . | TGTGCCAGCAGCCCCCCTGGGGGCCCCTACGAGCAGTACTTC | CASSPPGGPYEQYF
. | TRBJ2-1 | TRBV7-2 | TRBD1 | TGTGCCAGCAGCTCCACAGGGGGCCCCTACAATGAGCAGTTCTTC | CASSSTGGPYNEQFF
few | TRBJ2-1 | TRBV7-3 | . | TGTGCCAGCAGCTTAAGAGGCGCGACTGAGCAGTTCTTC | CASSLRGATEQFF
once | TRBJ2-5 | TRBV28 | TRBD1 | TGTGCCAGCAGTCCCCCGGGACAGGGGTTTGGAGAGACCCAGTACTTC | CASSPPGQGFGETQYF
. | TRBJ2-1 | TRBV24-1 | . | TGTGCCACCAGTAATGCAGGGGTCGTTGCCAATGAGCAGTTCTTC | CATSNAGVVANEQFF
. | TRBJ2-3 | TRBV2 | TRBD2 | TGTGCCACCCACTCGGGGGGAACAGATACGCAGTATTTT | CATHSGGTDTQYF
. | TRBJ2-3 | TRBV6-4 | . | TGTGCCAGCAGGGATAAAGGGGCAAGCACAGATACGCAGTATTTT | CASRDKGASTDTQYF
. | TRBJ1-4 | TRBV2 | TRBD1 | TGTGCCAGCAGTGAAGGGACAGGGACTGAAAAACTGTTTTTT | CASSEGTGTEKLFF
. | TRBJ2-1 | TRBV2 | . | TGTGCCAGCAGTGTGTGGCGCGGCGAGCAGTTCTTC | CASSVWRGEQFF
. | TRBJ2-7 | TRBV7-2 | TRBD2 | TGTGCCAGCAGCTTTAAAGCGGGAGAGGCATACGAGCAGTACTTC | CASSFKAGEAYEQYF
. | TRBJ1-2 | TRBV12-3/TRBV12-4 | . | TGTGCCAGCAGTCGGGACATGAACTATGGCTACACCTTC | CASSRDMNYGYTF
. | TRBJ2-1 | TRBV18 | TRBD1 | TGTGCCAGCTCACCGCGGCAGGGGGCCTACAATGAGCAGTTCTTC | CASSPRQGAYNEQFF
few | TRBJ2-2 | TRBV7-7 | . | TGTGCTAGCAGCTTCGAGGGGAACACCGGGGAGCTGTTTTTT | CASSFEGNTGELFF
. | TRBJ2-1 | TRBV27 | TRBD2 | TGTGCCAGCAGTTTATCGATAGTGGGCGGGGGGGCCGGTGAGCAGTTCTTC | CASSLSIVGGGAGEQFF
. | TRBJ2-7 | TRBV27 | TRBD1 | TGTGCCAGCAGCACGGGACAGGGGAGACACGAGCAGTACTTC | CASSTGQGRHEQYF
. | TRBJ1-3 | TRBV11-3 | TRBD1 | TGTGCCAGCAGCTTAGACATCGGACAGGGATCCTCTGGAAACACCATATATTTT | CASSLDIGQGSSGNTIYF
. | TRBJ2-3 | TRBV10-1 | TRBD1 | TGCGCCAGCAGTGGTACACCGGGGACAGGGTTCACAGATACGCAGTATTTT | CASSGTPGTGFTDTQYF
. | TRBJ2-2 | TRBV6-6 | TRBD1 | TGTGCCAGCGGAACGACAGGGGGCGTCGGTGCCGGGGAGCTGTTTTTT | CASGTTGGVGAGELFF
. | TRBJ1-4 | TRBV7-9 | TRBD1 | TGTGCCAGCAGCCCCGGACAGGGTTTTACTAATGAAAAACTGTTTTTT | CASSPGQGFTNEKLFF